The 29 T cell receptor beta chains below were found in one sample sequenced in a study of radiotherapy plus CTLA-4 blockade in lung cancer. TCRdb keeps only in-frame clones here, not all; method: immunoSEQ multiplex PCR. The sample contains tens of thousands of clones, over 65% of which appear only once. Sequenced material: peripheral blood, taken from a patient treated with radiotherapy plus ipilimumab. The receptors derive from a human donor with non-small cell lung cancer who had a partial response to radiotherapy plus ipilimumab.

This clone showed up just once. The chain is built from TRBV25-1 and TRBJ1-4; 7 bases map to TRBD1. This CDR3 contains 16 residues. Trimming cost V 0 bases and J 5 bases; bases outside gene matches: 6. Germline CDR1 reads MGHDK; CDR2 reads SYGVNS. In nucleotides, the CDR3 is TGTGCCAGCAGTGAATACGCGGGACAGTCGAATGAAAAACTGTTTTTT. It yields the protein CASSEYAGQSNEKLFF.

The chain carries TRBV6-5 and TRBJ2-1, with D possibly TRBD2 on 7 matching bases. The CDR3 has 14 residues. CDR1 and CDR2 (germline): MNHEY, SVGAGI. Trimming took off 6 bases at V and 4 bases at J, with 13 bases between the two ends. Written as DNA, the CDR3 is TGTGCCAGCAGGGGAGGGGGAGCGTACAATGAGCAGTTCTTC. It specifies CASRGGGAYNEQFF.

The V and J genes are TRBV7-2 and TRBJ1-2; 8 nucleotides line up with TRBD1. The CDR3 sequence is 14 residues long. V lost 1 base to trimming and J lost 4 bases; unmatched junction nucleotides: 2. Germline V gives CDR1 SGHTA, CDR2 FQGNSA. The CDR3 loop reads CASSLEDRAYGYTF. CDR3 DNA sequence: TGTGCCAGCAGCTTAGAGGACAGGGCCTATGGCTACACCTTC.

The chain has TRBV7-3 and TRBJ2-3, with D perhaps TRBD2 (5 bases). Germline assignment: CDR1 SGHTA and CDR2 FQGTGA. This CDR3 has 15 residues. Trimming took 1 base from V and 0 from J, leaving 8 bases between them. In DNA form, the CDR3 reads TGTGCCAGCAGCTTAATTGGGGAGAGCACAGATACGCAGTATTTT. Amino acids: CASSLIGESTDTQYF.

The J gene is TRBJ1-3, the V gene TRBV6-6, with TRBD1 as a possible D gene (6 bases). V was clipped by 7 bases and J by 8 bases, with 18 bases between them. In germline, CDR1 is MNHNY, CDR2 SVGAGI (reference sequence). The CDR3 is 14 amino acids. In DNA, the CDR3 is TGTGCCAGCACCCTGAGGGCAGGGGAAGACACCATATATTTT. It is translated as CASTLRAGEDTIYF.

This clone has a handful of counts. The V call is TRBV18, the J call TRBJ2-2, with 10 bases fitting TRBD2. The length of the CDR3 is 16 residues. Germline values: CDR1 KGHSH, CDR2 LQKENI. With V trimmed by 6 bases and J by 0 bases, 4 bases remained unmatched. As DNA, the CDR3 is TGTGCCAGCTCCTCAACTAGCGGGGCGAACACCGGGGAGCTGTTTTTT. Residues: CASSSTSGANTGELFF.

V usage is TRBV25-1 and J usage is TRBJ2-1; perhaps TRBD2 as D (5 bases). V was clipped by 2 bases and J by 7 bases, with 9 bases between them. Looked up from germline, CDR1 is MGHDK and CDR2 is SYGVNS. This CDR3 has 13 amino acids. CDR3 sequence (DNA): TGTGCCAGCAGTGAAAGCGGTGGGAATGAGCAGTTCTTC. Translation: CASSESGGNEQFF.

There are a few counts of this clone. V gene TRBV27 combines with J gene TRBJ2-2; D possibly corresponds to TRBD2 (6 bases). The CDR3 is 16 amino acids. V lost 7 bases and J lost 5, with 20 bases in between. Germline lookup yields CDR1 MNHEY and CDR2 SMNVEV (reference sequence). CDR3 sequence reads: CASMGRGHSGTGELFF. The CDR3 bases are TGTGCCAGCATGGGGCGGGGCCACAGCGGAACCGGGGAGCTGTTTTTT.

This chain links TRBV7-3 with TRBJ2-3; D might be TRBD1 (5 bases). There are 14 residues in the CDR3. Germline values: CDR1 SGHTA, CDR2 FQGTGA. The V and J ends lost 5 bases and 0 bases respectively, with 9 bases between them. Written as DNA, the CDR3 is TGTGCCAGCAGCCCCGGACACAGCACAGATACGCAGTATTTT. This gives the protein CASSPGHSTDTQYF.

The J gene is TRBJ2-7, the V gene TRBV6-1; 7 positions agree with TRBD1. With 4 bases clipped from V and 4 bases from J, the junction kept 7 bases outside the gene matches. CDR1 is MNHNS, CDR2 SASEGT, per germline. CDR3 length: 14 residues. CDR3 loop: CASSGEQGKYEQYF. The CDR3 DNA follows: TGTGCCAGCAGTGGGGAACAGGGGAAGTACGAGCAGTACTTC.

J is TRBJ2-7 and V is TRBV29-1; possibly TRBD2 for D (5 bases). V lost 6 bases and J 5 bases, leaving 14 bases between the germline ends. In germline, CDR1 is SQVTM, CDR2 ANQGSEA. CDR3 length equals 12 residues. CDR3 nucleotides: TGCAGCGTGCGGTCCGGGGTCCACGAGCAGTACTTC. This translates into CSVRSGVHEQYF.

The V gene is TRBV25-1, the J gene TRBJ2-3, with 9 bases that match TRBD1. Germline V CDR1 and CDR2: MGHDK, SYGVNS. J gave up 1 base and V 4 bases, and 3 bases lay outside the gene matches. This CDR3 comprises 15 residues. The DNA for the CDR3 is TGTGCCAGCAGTGTGGACAGGGGAGGCACAGATACGCAGTATTTT. Encoded protein: CASSVDRGGTDTQYF.

This clone was detected once. This sequence joins TRBV6-1 and TRBJ2-7; D may be TRBD1 (6 bases). Trimming took off 0 bases at V and 2 bases at J, with 14 bases between the two ends. The germline gives CDR1 MNHNS, CDR2 SASEGT. The CDR3 totals 16 residues. The CDR3: CASSEALLRGAYEQYF. Written as DNA, the CDR3 is TGTGCCAGCAGTGAAGCGCTTCTCAGGGGCGCCTACGAGCAGTACTTC.

The V call is TRBV5-1, the J call TRBJ2-3; D perhaps matches TRBD1 (6 bases). V was clipped by 4 bases and J by 2 bases, with 14 bases between them. The CDR3 is 15 amino acids. CDR1 and CDR2 from the germline V gene are SGHRS and YFSETQ. Here the CDR3 reads CASSPGQSATDTQYF. CDR3 coding DNA: TGCGCCAGCAGCCCAGGACAGAGCGCCACAGATACGCAGTATTTT.

This sequence joins TRBV7-6 and TRBJ1-1; D possibly corresponds to TRBD1 (5 bases). The CDR3 length is 14 residues. The V and J ends lost 3 bases and 1 base respectively, with 9 bases between them. Germline CDR1 SGHVS, CDR2 FNYEAQ. The CDR3 reads CASSLVTGNTEAFF. The CDR3 DNA reads as TGTGCCAGCAGCTTGGTTACAGGGAACACTGAAGCTTTCTTT. Complete variable domain (other parts from reference TRBV7-6 and TRBJ1-1): GAGVSQSPRYKVTKRGQDVALRCDPISGHVSLYWYRQALGQGPEFLTYFNYEAQQDKSGLPNDRFSAERPEGSISTLTIQRTEQRDSAMYRCASSLVTGNTEAFFGQGTRLTVV.

This chain links TRBV5-6 with TRBJ1-5; TRBD1 is a possible D gene (5 bases). The CDR3 consists of 13 residues. In germline, CDR1 is SGHDT, CDR2 YYEEEE. V was trimmed by 3 bases and J by 4 bases, leaving 8 bases between them. CDR3 sequence reads: CASSWGDNQPQHF. CDR3 nucleotides: TGTGCCAGCAGCTGGGGGGATAATCAGCCCCAGCATTTT.

The genes are TRBV18 and TRBJ1-2; D gene unclear. The CDR3 consists of 15 residues. Trimming pared 1 base from V and 0 bases from J, leaving 9 bases between. CDR1 and CDR2 from the germline V gene are KGHSH and LQKENI. In nucleotides, the CDR3 is TGTGCCAGCTCACCACGGGAGTTAGCTAACTATGGCTACACCTTC. It yields the protein CASSPRELANYGYTF.

The chain links TRBV7-8 to TRBJ2-2; D perhaps matches TRBD1 (6 bases). The CDR3 spans 16 residues. Deletions cut 5 bases from V and 0 bases from J, with 13 bases between. In germline, CDR1 is SGHVS, CDR2 FQNEAQ. CDR3 region: CASSPARTANTGELFF. The CDR3 nucleotides read TGTGCCAGCAGCCCGGCTCGGACAGCGAACACCGGGGAGCTGTTTTTT.

This clone was counted once. This chain joins TRBV18 and TRBJ2-7; weak D call: TRBD2 (6 bases). Germline V gene data show CDR1 as KGHSH and CDR2 as LQKENI. V lost 3 bases and J 3 bases, leaving 12 bases between the germline ends. The length of the CDR3 is 14 residues. CDR3 in amino acids: CASSPMVGGYEQYF. In DNA form, the CDR3 reads TGTGCCAGCTCACCCATGGTGGGGGGCTACGAGCAGTACTTC.

The V call is TRBV7-2, the J call TRBJ2-7; 7 bases are a match to TRBD2. In germline, CDR1 is SGHTA, CDR2 FQGNSA. Trimming at V came to 2 bases and at J to 3 bases, leaving 7 bases not matched to a gene. This CDR3 contains 15 residues. CDR3 nucleotide sequence: TGTGCCAGCAGCTTAAACGCGGGGGAATTCTACGAGCAGTACTTC. The encoded protein is CASSLNAGEFYEQYF.

V and J are TRBV30 and TRBJ1-1; TRBD1 aligns across 7 bases. Germline lookup yields CDR1 GTSNPN and CDR2 SVGIG (reference sequence). With V trimmed by 0 bases and J by 5 bases, 3 bases remained unmatched. The CDR3 is 13 residues long. CDR3 region: CAWSVPGGTEAFF. For the CDR3, the DNA is TGTGCCTGGAGTGTACCAGGGGGGACTGAAGCTTTCTTT.

The chain joins TRBV19 to TRBJ2-7; TRBD1 agrees at 9 bases. Germline CDR1 and CDR2: LNHDA and SQIVND (reference sequence). J gave up 3 bases and V 2 bases, and 5 bases lay outside the gene matches. CDR3 length: 15 amino acids. DNA of the CDR3: TGTGCCAGTAGTATAATGGACAGGGGCTTCTACGAGCAGTACTTC. Translation: CASSIMDRGFYEQYF.

The CDR3 region is CASSLGRNTEAFF. For the CDR3, the DNA is TGTGCCAGCAGCTTAGGCAGGAACACTGAAGCTTTCTTT. The V and J genes are TRBV11-1 and TRBJ1-1; D call uncertain. Germline V CDR1 and CDR2: SGHAT, FQDESV (reference sequence). The V gene lost 1 base and the J gene lost 1 base, with 4 bases spanning the gap. The CDR3 loop spans 13 amino acids.

The chain is built from TRBV5-1 and TRBJ2-2, with 12 bases that match TRBD1. Germline trimming cut 5 bases from V and 5 bases from J; bases unmatched to any gene: 7. The CDR3 is 16 residues long. Per the germline V gene, CDR1 is SGHRS and CDR2 is YFSETQ. CDR3 sequence reads: CASSGDRGPRTGELFF. CDR3 bases: TGCGCCAGCAGTGGGGACAGGGGGCCCCGGACCGGGGAGCTGTTTTTT.

The chain links TRBV6-1 to TRBJ2-7; 8 bases are a match to TRBD2. With 6 bases clipped from V and 0 bases from J, the junction kept 7 bases outside the gene matches. Germline V CDR1 and CDR2: MNHNS, SASEGT. The CDR3 spans 15 residues. The CDR3 DNA sequence: TGTGCCAGCAGACAACTAGCGGAGAGCTCCTACGAGCAGTACTTC. Encoded protein: CASRQLAESSYEQYF.

CDR3 bases: TGTGCCAGCAGTATGGGACAGGCGGATACGCAGTATTTT. It yields the protein CASSMGQADTQYF. The V call is TRBV6-1, the J call TRBJ2-3; 8 nucleotides agree with TRBD1. The junction had 4 bases not matched to a gene; V was cut back by 5 bases and J by 6 bases. Germline CDR1 and CDR2: MNHNS and SASEGT. This CDR3 contains 13 residues.

J is TRBJ2-1 and V is TRBV11-3, with 10 bases matching TRBD2. This CDR3 contains 13 residues. The ends lost 3 bases at V and 14 bases at J; junction bases unmatched: 7. Germline CDR1 SGHNT, CDR2 YENEEA. CDR3 amino acids: CASSFASGGHEFF. The CDR3 DNA reads TGTGCCAGCAGCTTTGCTAGCGGGGGTCATGAGTTCTTC.

The chain uses TRBV29-1 and TRBJ2-7; 8 bases line up with TRBD1. Germline trimming cut 2 bases from V and 2 bases from J; bases unmatched to any gene: 5. Germline-derived CDR1 and CDR2 are SQVTM and ANQGSEA. The CDR3 runs 14 residues. CDR3 amino acids: CSVEIGQGTYEQYF. The CDR3 nucleotides are TGCAGCGTTGAAATCGGACAGGGAACCTACGAGCAGTACTTC.

The rearrangement joins TRBV18 to TRBJ2-7; 8 bases are a match to TRBD1. The V and J ends lost 5 bases and 3 bases, in that order; junction bases with no gene match: 3. This CDR3 region has 13 residues. Germline V gene data show CDR1 as KGHSH and CDR2 as LQKENI. The CDR3 DNA is TGTGCCAGCTCATCGACAGGGGTCTACGAGCAGTACTTC. It specifies CASSSTGVYEQYF. The whole variable domain, remainder taken from reference TRBV18 and TRBJ2-7, is NAGVMQNPRHLVRRRGQEARLRCSPMKGHSHVYWYRQLPEEGLKFMVYLQKENIIDESGMPKERFSAEFPKEGPSILRIQQVVRGDSAAYFCASSSTGVYEQYFGPGTRLTVT.